A selection of T cell receptor beta chains follows, all from one sample in a study of T cell repertoires in ileal Crohn's disease. The protocol was immunoSEQ multiplex PCR, while the TCRdb copy is restricted to in-frame clones and leaves out a portion. The table has around 3,600 clones, approximately 90% seen once; the top ten hold roughly 5%. Specimen: ileal tissue. The receptors shown here come from an adult with Crohn's disease. CDR3s include the opening cysteine and the closing phenylalanine or tryptophan. D genes are given only for firm matches. Rows give clone size only sometimes, using once, few, many, or a class for an expanded clone.

TRBV4-1	15	TRBD1	NA	TRBJ2-7	CASSQPGTGIYEQYF	TGCGCCAGCAGCCAACCCGGGACAGGGATTTACGAGCAGTACTTC
TRBV7-8	18	TRBD2	few	TRBJ2-1	CASSLPTSGASSYNEQFF	TGTGCCAGCAGCTTACCTACTAGCGGGGCAAGCTCCTACAATGAGCAGTTCTTC
TRBV6-6	13	TRBD1	NA	TRBJ1-4	CASGQGFTEKLFF	TGTGCCTCCGGACAGGGGTTCACTGAAAAACTGTTTTTT
TRBV4-1	15	NA	NA	TRBJ2-1	CASRGVGALKNEQFF	TGCGCCAGCAGGGGGGTGGGGGCTTTGAAGAATGAGCAGTTCTTC
TRBV11-3	15	NA	NA	TRBJ2-7	CASSLVGGSSYEQYF	TGTGCCAGCAGCTTAGTGGGCGGTAGCTCCTACGAGCAGTACTTC
TRBV19	15	NA	NA	TRBJ2-7	CASKDHSGTGYEQYF	TGTGCCAGTAAAGACCATTCCGGGACGGGCTACGAGCAGTACTTC
TRBV6-1	13	NA	NA	TRBJ2-2	CASSEGDTGELFF	TGTGCCAGCAGTGAAGGGGACACCGGGGAGCTGTTTTTT
TRBV5-8	15	TRBD1	NA	TRBJ1-5	CASSLGDRAAQPQHF	TGTGCCAGCAGCTTGGGGGACAGGGCGGCGCAGCCCCAGCATTTT
TRBV11-3	15	TRBD1	NA	TRBJ2-3	CASSSRQGITDTQYF	TGTGCCAGCAGCTCGCGACAGGGGATCACAGATACGCAGTATTTT
TRBV5-1	15	NA	NA	TRBJ2-3	CASSSWGASTDTQYF	TGCGCCAGCAGCTCATGGGGGGCTAGCACAGATACGCAGTATTTT
TRBV7-9	16	TRBD1	NA	TRBJ2-7	CASSPRPTGMTDEQYF	TGTGCCAGCAGCCCCCGACCGACAGGGATGACGGACGAGCAGTACTTC
TRBV6-4	14	TRBD2	NA	TRBJ2-1	CASSAESTSGEQFF	TGTGCCAGCAGTGCCGAATCGACTAGCGGAGAGCAGTTCTTC
TRBV5-1	15	NA	NA	TRBJ1-1	CASSLEGRPNTEAFF	TGCGCCAGCAGCTTGGAGGGGAGACCGAACACTGAAGCTTTCTTT
TRBV19	14	NA	once	TRBJ1-1	CASSIGEGLGEAFF	TGTGCCAGTAGTATTGGGGAGGGGCTCGGTGAAGCTTTCTTT
TRBV16	15	TRBD2	NA	TRBJ2-7	CASSRREGFSYEQYF	TGTGCCAGCAGCAGACGGGAGGGATTCTCCTACGAGCAGTACTTC
TRBV28	14	NA	NA	TRBJ1-4	CASSGSPTNEKLFF	TGTGCCAGCAGCGGGTCTCCAACTAATGAAAAACTGTTTTTT
TRBV7-9	15	NA	NA	TRBJ1-4	CASSLGGKANEKLFF	TGTGCCAGCAGCCTAGGGGGGAAAGCTAATGAAAAACTGTTTTTT
TRBV11-2	12	NA	NA	TRBJ2-3	CASSLGKNTQYF	TGTGCCAGCAGCTTAGGGAAAAATACGCAGTATTTT
TRBV4-1	14	TRBD2	NA	TRBJ2-7	CASSQAGTTYEQYF	TGCGCCAGCAGCCAAGCCGGGACTACATACGAGCAGTACTTC
TRBV7-9	14	NA	once	TRBJ1-4	CASSLAALNEKLFF	TGTGCCAGCAGCTTAGCGGCACTTAATGAAAAACTGTTTTTT
TRBV14	16	TRBD2	NA	TRBJ2-5	CASSQPGTRWGETQYF	TGTGCCAGCAGCCAACCCGGGACTAGATGGGGAGAGACCCAGTACTTC
TRBV7-9	16	TRBD2	NA	TRBJ2-3	CASSMLAGFSTDTQYF	TGTGCCAGCAGCATGCTAGCGGGGTTTAGCACAGATACGCAGTATTTT
TRBV11-2	15	NA	NA	TRBJ2-3	CASSLDGSGTDTQYF	TGTGCCAGCAGCTTGGACGGGAGTGGAACAGATACGCAGTATTTT
TRBV5-6	16	NA	NA	TRBJ1-4	CASSLSGTGIEEKLFF	TGTGCCAGCAGCTTGAGCGGAACAGGGATAGAGGAAAAACTGTTTTTT
TRBV7-8	12	NA	NA	TRBJ2-7	CASSLGALEQYF	TGTGCCAGCAGCTTAGGGGCCCTAGAGCAGTACTTC
TRBV6-1	18	TRBD2	NA	TRBJ2-5	CASNERRLAGYSQETQYF	TGTGCCAGCAATGAGAGGCGGCTAGCGGGGTATTCCCAAGAGACCCAGTACTTC
TRBV10-2	18	TRBD2	NA	TRBJ2-6	CASSAASGGAAGANVLTF	TGCGCCAGCAGTGCGGCTAGCGGGGGGGCGGCTGGGGCCAACGTCCTGACTTTC
TRBV5-6	17	TRBD1	NA	TRBJ1-1	CASSLVGQGSMNTEAFF	TGTGCCAGCAGCTTGGTGGGACAGGGTTCTATGAACACTGAAGCTTTCTTT
TRBV7-9	17	NA	NA	TRBJ2-6	CASSSSGARSGANVLTF	TGTGCCAGCAGCTCCTCCGGGGCCCGCTCTGGGGCCAACGTCCTGACTTTC
TRBV27	16	TRBD1	NA	TRBJ2-7	CARRGQGGPASYEQYF	TGTGCCAGGAGGGGACAGGGAGGCCCTGCATCCTACGAGCAGTACTTC
TRBV29-1	13	TRBD1	few	TRBJ1-4	CSVLGQGEEKLFF	TGCAGCGTTCTGGGACAGGGAGAAGAAAAACTGTTTTTT
TRBV5-8	15	TRBD1	NA	TRBJ2-7	CASSSEDRGSYEQYF	TGTGCCAGCAGCTCGGAGGACAGGGGCTCCTACGAGCAGTACTTC
TRBV29-1	13	NA	NA	TRBJ1-5	CSVGDNSNQPQHF	TGCAGCGTTGGTGACAATAGCAATCAGCCCCAGCATTTT
TRBV6-4	14	TRBD1	NA	TRBJ2-3	CASNPGGRTDTQYF	TGTGCCAGCAACCCAGGGGGACGCACAGATACGCAGTATTTT
TRBV5-6	16	NA	few	TRBJ2-7	CASTKRTSNRIYEQYF	TGTGCCAGCACCAAACGTACAAGCAACAGGATCTACGAGCAGTACTTC
TRBV5-6	13	NA	NA	TRBJ1-6	CASSLGGNSPLHF	TGTGCCAGCAGCTTGGGGGGGAATTCACCCCTCCACTTT
TRBV14	13	NA	NA	TRBJ2-5	CASSPGGGETQYF	TGTGCCAGCAGCCCAGGGGGGGGAGAGACCCAGTACTTC
TRBV10-1	12	NA	NA	TRBJ1-5	CASRGAPLSQHF	TGCGCCAGCAGGGGTGCGCCCCTATCCCAGCATTTT
TRBV5-1	14	TRBD1	NA	TRBJ1-6	CASSETGFNSPLHF	TGCGCCAGCAGCGAGACAGGGTTTAATTCACCCCTCCACTTT
TRBV5-1	14	TRBD1	once	TRBJ2-7	CASSFGQGVREQYF	TGCGCCAGCAGCTTCGGACAGGGCGTGCGCGAGCAGTACTTC
TRBV28	14	NA	NA	TRBJ2-2	CASSFPVRGGELFF	TGTGCCAGCAGTTTTCCAGTTCGAGGTGGGGAGCTGTTTTTT
TRBV5-1	13	NA	NA	TRBJ2-1	CASSSDRPNEQFF	TGCGCCAGCAGCTCCGACAGGCCTAATGAGCAGTTCTTC
TRBV14	18	NA	NA	TRBJ2-5	CASSRGLLGRQLEETQYF	TGTGCCAGCAGCCGCGGGCTCCTTGGACGGCAACTGGAGGAGACCCAGTACTTC
TRBV7-2	14	NA	NA	TRBJ2-3	CASSSRVGSDTQYF	TGTGCCAGCAGCTCTAGGGTAGGGAGTGATACGCAGTATTTT
TRBV12-5	15	NA	once	TRBJ2-3	CASGLEDSPTDTQYF	TGTGCTAGTGGTTTGGAAGACAGCCCCACAGATACGCAGTATTTT
TRBV19	15	TRBD1	NA	TRBJ1-4	CASSATGGINEKLFF	TGTGCCAGTAGCGCCACAGGGGGTATAAATGAAAAACTGTTTTTT
TRBV10-3	19	NA	once	TRBJ2-3	CAISKDRGGAGLGTDTQYF	TGTGCCATCAGCAAAGATCGAGGGGGGGCCGGTTTGGGCACAGATACGCAGTATTTT
TRBV11-2	14	TRBD1	NA	TRBJ2-7	CASSQGQGGHEQYF	TGTGCCAGCAGCCAGGGACAGGGGGGCCACGAGCAGTACTTC
TRBV6-6	11	TRBD1	large	TRBJ1-2	CAGTDGYGYTF	TGTGCCGGGACAGACGGCTATGGCTACACCTTC
TRBV5-4	17	TRBD1	once	TRBJ2-2	CASSADDRGWYTGELFF	TGTGCCAGCAGCGCCGATGACAGGGGGTGGTACACCGGGGAGCTGTTTTTT
TRBV10-3	15	NA	NA	TRBJ1-3	CAISETGSSGNTIYF	TGTGCCATCAGTGAGACAGGGAGCTCTGGAAACACCATATATTTT
TRBV5-1	11	NA	NA	TRBJ2-7	CASSWGGEQYF	TGCGCCAGCAGCTGGGGTGGTGAGCAGTACTTC
TRBV11-2	14	TRBD1	NA	TRBJ1-1	CASRGTGQNTEAFF	TGTGCCAGCAGGGGGACAGGGCAGAACACTGAAGCTTTCTTT